A single T cell receptor beta chain is shown here with its context. As processed by the authors: Estimates of nucleated cell counts were drawn from the amplification of reference gene primers. Using immunoSEQ multiplex PCR, the repertoire was profiled, and TCRdb retains in-frame clones only, with some absent. That table gives V, J and clone size, and the DNA gave D and trimming. The table lists about 250,000 clones, around 86% of them singletons. In Seattle, patients joined the study during active infection and were tracked longitudinally. These data belong to a study of blood T cell repertoires in COVID-19. Study overall: Sources were T cells, B-cell-depleted T cells, or PBMCs; the material itself was cDNA or gDNA.

This CDR3 spans 15 amino acids. CDR1 and CDR2 (germline): SGHRS, YFSETQ. Trimming at V came to 0 bases and at J to 7 bases, leaving 6 bases not matched to a gene. The V gene is TRBV5-1, the J gene TRBJ1-5, with TRBD1 matching 8 bases. The TCR originated in a woman older than 75 with COVID-19, enrolled during active disease. Sequencing was carried out using peripheral blood. This CDR3 is CASSLAGGDGQPQHF. DNA for the CDR3: TGCGCCAGCAGCTTGGCAGGGGGCGATGGGCAGCCCCAGCATTTT.